One sample yielded the 26 T cell receptor beta chains listed below, sequenced in a study of technical replicates of blood from four donors. This table comes from immunoSEQ multiplex PCR, and its TCRdb copy is limited to in-frame clones, with some not included. The sample contains around 75,000 clones, about 89% of which appear only once. Sequenced: T cells isolated from PBMCs. These receptors all stem from a human donor in good health.

The J gene is TRBJ2-1, the V gene TRBV7-9, with D maybe TRBD2 (6 bases). CDR1 and CDR2 (germline): SEHNR, FQNEAQ (reference sequence). The V gene lost 5 bases and the J gene lost 8 bases, with 10 bases spanning the gap. The CDR3 extends over 12 amino acids. CDR3 DNA sequence: TGTGCCAGCAGCCACTCGGGGGATGAGCAGTTCTTC. As protein: CASSHSGDEQFF.

CDR3 nucleotide sequence: TGTGCCATCAGTGACTCCGGGAGACGGACCGGGGAGCTGTTTTTT. It encodes CAISDSGRRTGELFF. The V call is TRBV10-3, the J call TRBJ2-2; possible D gene TRBD2, 6 bases. Germline loops: CDR1 ENHRY, CDR2 SYGVKD. V lost 3 bases and J lost 5, with 13 bases in between. The CDR3 runs 15 residues.

The chain carries TRBV7-2 and TRBJ2-3, with D hard to call. Germline CDR1 SGHTA, CDR2 FQGNSA. V lost 1 base and J lost 2, with 7 bases in between. The CDR3 length is 14 residues. CDR3 protein: CASSLVGLTDTQYF. DNA for the CDR3: TGTGCCAGCAGCTTAGTGGGCCTCACAGATACGCAGTATTTT.

The rearrangement links TRBV11-2 to TRBJ2-7, with D perhaps matching TRBD2 (6 bases). This CDR3 region has 15 residues. The V and J ends lost 5 bases and 0 bases respectively, with 14 bases between them. Per germline, CDR1 SGHAT and CDR2 FQNNGV. In nucleotides, the CDR3 is TGTGCCAGCAGCGCTAGCGCGAAGAGCTCCTACGAGCAGTACTTC. Translated: CASSASAKSSYEQYF.

The V gene is TRBV10-3, the J gene TRBJ2-5; the match to TRBD2 covers 11 bases. CDR3 size: 14 residues. Losses at the gene ends were 5 bases for V and 3 bases for J; bases not matched to a gene: 2. Germline CDR1 is ENHRY and CDR2 is SYGVKD. The CDR3 here is CAISKLAGEETQYF. The CDR3 nucleotides read TGTGCCATCAGTAAACTAGCGGGAGAAGAGACCCAGTACTTC.

The chain carries TRBV6-1 and TRBJ1-1; 7 positions agree with TRBD1. The V gene's germline CDR1 is MNHNS and CDR2 SASEGT. V lost 2 bases to trimming and J lost 0 bases; unmatched junction nucleotides: 3. The CDR3 runs 15 residues. CDR3 region: CASSEMGQMNTEAFF. In DNA form, the CDR3 reads TGTGCCAGCAGTGAAATGGGACAGATGAACACTGAAGCTTTCTTT.

The chain uses TRBV10-1 and TRBJ2-3; TRBD2 matches 7 bases. Germline V gene lookup returns CDR1 WNHNN and CDR2 SYGVQD (reference sequence). The CDR3 consists of 14 residues. V trimming: 10 bases; J trimming: 0 bases; junction bases outside the gene matches: 7. CDR3 loop: CATSLAASTDTQYF. CDR3 in DNA: TGCGCCACCTCCCTAGCGGCTAGCACAGATACGCAGTATTTT.

The rearrangement links TRBV6-5 to TRBJ1-4, with D perhaps matching TRBD1 (5 bases). V was pared by 1 base and J by 4 bases, with 10 bases between. This CDR3 has 15 amino acids. Germline CDR1 MNHEY, CDR2 SVGAGI. The CDR3, as DNA: TGTGCCAGCAGTTACTTGGGGGAGGATAATGAAAAACTGTTTTTT. Translation: CASSYLGEDNEKLFF.

This clone was found once. CDR3 coding DNA: TGTGCCAGCAGTGAACTGAGCCCTAGCACAGATACGCAGTATTTT. As protein: CASSELSPSTDTQYF. The genes are TRBV6-1 and TRBJ2-3; D not resolved. Trimming removed 2 bases at V and 0 bases at J, with 9 bases between. This CDR3 is built from 15 residues. The germline V gene encodes CDR1 MNHNS and CDR2 SASEGT.

This chain uses TRBV5-4 with TRBJ1-4; tentatively, D is TRBD1 (6 bases). V was cut by 4 bases and J by 3 bases, with 10 bases left in between. The CDR3 consists of 14 residues. Per the germline V gene, CDR1 is SGHNT and CDR2 is YYREEE (reference sequence). The CDR3 sequence: CASSPGASNEKLFF. Written as DNA, the CDR3 is TGTGCCAGCAGCCCAGGGGCGTCTAATGAAAAACTGTTTTTT.

This clone has a handful of counts. The chain couples TRBV4-1 to TRBJ1-1; D is unresolved. CDR3 length equals 13 residues. Germline CDR1 is MGHRA and CDR2 is YSYEKL. The V end lost 0 bases, the J end lost 4 bases, and 6 bases lay between the germline ends. The CDR3 spells CASSQEIITEAFF. CDR3 nucleotide sequence: TGCGCCAGCAGCCAAGAAATCATCACTGAAGCTTTCTTT.

CDR3 sequence reads: CASSENPRVEETQYF. The CDR3 nucleotides are TGCGCCAGCAGCGAAAACCCGCGGGTTGAAGAGACCCAGTACTTC. The V gene is TRBV4-1, the J gene TRBJ2-5, with a possible D match to TRBD2 (5 bases). With 5 bases removed from V and 3 bases from J, the gap between germline ends came to 16 bases. CDR3 length: 15 residues. Germline V gene sequence: CDR1 MGHRA, CDR2 YSYEKL.

The chain employs TRBV7-8 and TRBJ1-3; TRBD1 is a possible D gene (5 bases). The CDR3 is 13 amino acids. The germline V gene encodes CDR1 SGHVS and CDR2 FQNEAQ. V was trimmed by 4 bases and J by 4 bases, leaving 8 bases between them. CDR3 in DNA: TGTGCCAGCAGCTCAGGGTCCGGAAACACCATATATTTT. This codes for CASSSGSGNTIYF. The full variable domain, rest sourced from reference TRBV7-8 and TRBJ1-3, is GAGVSQSPRYKVAKRGQDVALRCDPISGHVSLFWYQQALGQGPEFLTYFQNEAQLDKSGLPSDRFFAERPEGSVSTLKIQRTQQEDSAVYLCASSSGSGNTIYFGEGSWLTVV.

V gene TRBV18 combines with J gene TRBJ2-3; D possibly corresponds to TRBD2 (7 bases). Trimming stripped 3 bases from V and 5 bases from J, with 15 bases between. This CDR3 has 15 amino acids. CDR1 KGHSH and CDR2 LQKENI come from the germline V gene. The CDR3 region is CASSPGGGTGDTQYF. For the CDR3, the DNA is TGTGCCAGCTCACCGGGAGGGGGGACCGGAGATACGCAGTATTTT. Looking up the rest from reference TRBV18 and TRBJ2-3 gives the full variable domain: NAGVMQNPRHLVRRRGQEARLRCSPMKGHSHVYWYRQLPEEGLKFMVYLQKENIIDESGMPKERFSAEFPKEGPSILRIQQVVRGDSAAYFCASSPGGGTGDTQYFGPGTRLTVL.

The rearrangement links TRBV4-2 to TRBJ2-7; 9 positions match TRBD1. V lost 1 base, J lost 4 bases, and 11 bases stayed unmatched. This CDR3 has 17 amino acids. CDR1 is LGHNA and CDR2 is YNFKEQ in the germline V gene. CDR3 in amino acids: CASSQADRGTVKYEQYF. The DNA of the CDR3 is TGTGCCAGCAGCCAAGCGGACAGGGGCACAGTTAAGTACGAGCAGTACTTC.

The V and J genes are TRBV19 and TRBJ2-1, with 13 bases matching TRBD2. The CDR3 length is 18 residues. Unmatched junction bases numbered 9, after V lost 3 bases and J lost 4 bases. CDR1 LNHDA and CDR2 SQIVND come from the germline V gene (reference sequence). CDR3 bases: TGTGCCAGTAGTATCGGGGGGACTAGCGGGGAAAGATACAATGAGCAGTTCTTC. Translated: CASSIGGTSGERYNEQFF.

The chain combines TRBV13 with TRBJ2-7; D is possibly TRBD1 (6 bases). V was shortened by 1 base and J by 3 bases, with 16 bases between the two germline ends. The CDR3 spans 16 residues. The germline CDR1 and CDR2 sequences are PRHDT and FYEKMQ (reference sequence). The DNA for the CDR3 is TGTGCCAGCAGCTTAGTCACCCAGGGGATACTCTACGAGCAGTACTTC. The encoded protein is CASSLVTQGILYEQYF.

This chain connects TRBV2 to TRBJ2-1, with 14 positions matching TRBD2. CDR1 SNHLY and CDR2 FYNNEI come from the germline V gene. CDR3 size: 19 residues. V gave up 5 bases and J gave up 4 bases; unmatched junction bases: 13. The CDR3 DNA is TGTGCCAGCAGTATTGGGACTAGCGGGGGCCCGACGAAGTACAATGAGCAGTTCTTC. Translated, it gives CASSIGTSGGPTKYNEQFF.

CDR3: CASSYTNRGRYGYTF. CDR3 in DNA: TGTGCCAGCAGTTATACAAACAGGGGTCGGTATGGCTACACCTTC. The chain uses TRBV6-5 and TRBJ1-2, with 7 bases aligning to TRBD1. The V gene's germline CDR1 is MNHEY and CDR2 SVGAGI. V gave up 3 bases and J gave up 5 bases; unmatched junction bases: 9. The CDR3 is 15 amino acids.

The gene calls are TRBV30 and TRBJ1-1; D not resolved. Between the trimmed V and J ends, which lost 0 bases and 4 bases, there was a span of 9 bases. This CDR3 has 13 amino acids. Per the germline V gene, CDR1 is GTSNPN and CDR2 is SVGIG (reference sequence). DNA of the CDR3: TGTGCCTGGAGTGTATCAGGCCCCACTGAAGCTTTCTTT. Translated: CAWSVSGPTEAFF. Together with reference TRBV30 and TRBJ1-1, the CDR3 gives the full variable domain: SQTIHQWPATLVQPVGSPLSLECTVEGTSNPNLYWYRQAAGRGLQLLFYSVGIGQISSEVPQNLSASRPQDRQFILSSKKLLLSDSGFYLCAWSVSGPTEAFFGQGTRLTVV.

The chain carries TRBV7-9 and TRBJ1-1; D may be TRBD1 (6 bases). With 3 bases removed from V and 1 base from J, the gap between germline ends came to 12 bases. The CDR3 is 15 residues long. CDR1 and CDR2 from the germline V gene are SEHNR and FQNEAQ (reference sequence). CDR3 sequence (DNA): TGTGCCAGCAGCTTCTTCGGACAGACGAACACTGAAGCTTTCTTT. This translates into CASSFFGQTNTEAFF.

The sample holds a few counts of this clone. The chain employs TRBV5-4 and TRBJ1-1; a possible D gene is TRBD1 (5 bases). V was cut by 4 bases and J by 1 base, with 14 bases left in between. Per the germline V gene, CDR1 is SGHNT and CDR2 is YYREEE (reference sequence). The CDR3 runs 15 residues. The CDR3 region has the DNA TGTGCCAGCAGCGACCTCAGGGCGACGAACACTGAAGCTTTCTTT. Protein product: CASSDLRATNTEAFF.

This chain links TRBV11-3 with TRBJ1-2; tentatively, D is TRBD1 (5 bases). The V end was cut by 5 bases, the J end by 4 bases, with 20 bases between. The CDR3 contains 16 residues. Germline V gene sequence: CDR1 SGHNT, CDR2 YENEEA. The CDR3 reads CASSPPTETLGYGYTF. Written as DNA, the CDR3 is TGTGCCAGCAGCCCACCGACAGAAACCCTGGGCTATGGCTACACCTTC.

The rearrangement uses TRBV4-1 and TRBJ2-3; D gene unclear. The CDR3 consists of 14 residues. With 0 bases removed from V and 6 bases from J, the gap between germline ends came to 10 bases. Germline V gene data show CDR1 as MGHRA and CDR2 as YSYEKL. CDR3 sequence reads: CASSQDEYRDTQYF. The CDR3 bases are TGCGCCAGCAGCCAAGACGAGTACCGGGATACGCAGTATTTT.

This rearrangement joins TRBV6-5 to TRBJ2-1, with unresolved D. The V end was cut by 0 bases, the J end by 10 bases, with 16 bases between. Germline-derived CDR1 and CDR2 are MNHEY and SVGAGI. CDR3 size: 15 residues. CDR3 amino acids: CASSYSKTPAGEQFF. DNA of the CDR3: TGTGCCAGCAGTTACTCGAAGACTCCGGCCGGCGAGCAGTTCTTC.

The chain employs TRBV7-2 and TRBJ2-7; 7 bases are shared with TRBD1. The germline V gene has CDR1 SGHTA and CDR2 FQGNSA. Unmatched junction bases numbered 14, after V lost 5 bases and J lost 7 bases. The length of the CDR3 is 15 residues. The CDR3 region is CASSLNQYRGREQYF. In nucleotides, the CDR3 is TGTGCCAGCAGCCTTAATCAATACAGGGGAAGGGAGCAGTACTTC.